This T cell receptor (beta chain) was sequenced in a study of cytotoxic CD8 clonotypes in ibrutinib-treated CLL. Study information: Partial responses numbered some 24 and complete responses 2; after a median around 68 months, about 14 stayed remitted and roughly twelve progressed.

Using immunoSEQ multiplex PCR, the repertoire was profiled, and TCRdb retains in-frame clones only, with some absent. This sample has about 57,000 clones, with approximately 52% found just once. This clone has only one observation. The CDR3 spans 11 residues. CDR1 PRHDT and CDR2 FYEKMQ come from the germline V gene (reference sequence). V shed 2 bases and J shed 12 bases, with 10 bases lying between them. The receptor was isolated from a human donor with chronic lymphocytic leukemia. The sequences come from PBMCs, collected after 24 months of ibrutinib treatment. This chain connects TRBV13 to TRBJ1-1; D remains unclear. CDR3 nucleotide sequence: TGTGCCAGCAGCTTACGCGCGGGGACTTTCTTT. It specifies CASSLRAGTFF.